The clone carrying this T cell receptor beta chain showed up many times. Its antigen is unknown. This entry belongs to a study of T cell repertoires in cytomegalovirus infection. General study findings and limits: Clonotypes of TCR beta that were HLA-C-restricted and CMV-specific dominated the ex vivo response.

Each CDR3 protein gets one entry after TCRdb re-called the reads with MiXCR. The repertoire consists of 250,000 to 300,000 distinct CDR3 sequences, with about a quarter occurring once and the leading ten covering around 13%. The length of the CDR3 is 14 residues. Germline V gene sequence: CDR1 SEHNR, CDR2 FQNEAQ (reference sequence). Trimming took off 0 bases at V and 4 bases at J, with 8 bases between the two ends. Input material: PBMCs. The chain employs TRBV7-9 and TRBJ2-3; the D is unclear. This receptor was obtained from a human donor in good health (CMV status not recorded). Some clones in this sample may be carry-over from other donors' samples. CDR3 sequence reads: CASSLAQTADTQYF. The CDR3 region has the DNA TGTGCCAGCAGCTTAGCACAGACCGCAGATACGCAGTATTTT.